One T cell receptor beta chain is described in this entry. The data derive from a study of blood T cell repertoires in COVID-19. Study context: COVID-19 samples from acute and convalescent phases originated in the United States, Italy and Spain.

As processed by the authors: Scientists estimated how many nucleated cells there were by amplifying reference gene primers. Method: immunoSEQ multiplex PCR; TCRdb's copy keeps in-frame clones and lacks some. V, J and clone size are those of that table, while D and trimming were read from the DNA. In the table there are 20,000 to 30,000 clones, nearly 90% of which are singletons. The CDR3 runs 16 residues. V was clipped by 7 bases and J by 6 bases; unmatched bases: 14. Germline V gene lookup returns CDR1 ENHRY and CDR2 SYGVKD. The sequence derives from a woman aged 55 to 70 with active COVID-19. The rearrangement links TRBV10-3 to TRBJ1-4; 7 bases line up with TRBD1. Sequenced sample: peripheral blood. This CDR3 is CAIKGGTGEFDEKLFF. The CDR3 bases are TGTGCCATCAAAGGAGGAACAGGGGAGTTCGATGAAAAACTGTTTTTT.